One sample yielded the 27 T cell receptor beta chains listed below, sequenced in a study of blood T cell repertoires in COVID-19. TCRdb's table, derived via immunoSEQ multiplex PCR, lists solely in-frame clones and lacks some. The repertoire has 40,000 or so clones, just over 85% of them found once; the top ten carry 7.5% to 10%. The specimen sequenced was peripheral blood. These TCRs come from a man aged 60-69 years with active COVID-19.

The chain joins TRBV25-1 to TRBJ1-2; 7 bases match TRBD1. Germline V gene sequence: CDR1 MGHDK, CDR2 SYGVNS. Trimming took 3 bases from V and 14 from J; bases not matched to a gene: 6. The CDR3 runs to 11 residues. The CDR3 coding sequence is TGTGCCAGCAGTGAGGGACAGACTTTAACCTTC. Translating gives CASSEGQTLTF.

The rearrangement joins TRBV6-5 to TRBJ2-3; perhaps TRBD1 as D (5 bases). This CDR3 contains 14 residues. CDR1 and CDR2 from the germline V gene are MNHEY and SVGAGI. V shed 2 bases and J shed 4 bases, with 10 bases lying between them. CDR3 nucleotide sequence: TGTGCCAGCAGTTACATAGACAGACCAGATACGCAGTATTTT. It specifies CASSYIDRPDTQYF.

The chain recombines TRBV11-2 with TRBJ2-1; 8 bases match TRBD1. V trimming: 5 bases; J trimming: 9 bases; junction bases outside the gene matches: 6. Germline V lookup: CDR1 SGHAT, CDR2 FQNNGV. The CDR3 runs 13 residues. The CDR3 DNA reads TGTGCCAGCAGCCCAGACAGGGGATGTGAGCAGTTCTTC. It encodes CASSPDRGCEQFF.

The V call is TRBV9, the J call TRBJ2-2; 11 nucleotides agree with TRBD2. The CDR3 has 17 residues. CDR1 and CDR2 (germline): SGDLS, YYNGEE. J gave up 2 bases and V 0 bases, and 3 bases lay outside the gene matches. The CDR3: CASSVALAGANTGELFF. The CDR3 nucleotides are TGTGCCAGCAGCGTAGCACTAGCGGGAGCTAACACCGGGGAGCTGTTTTTT.

The rearrangement links TRBV29-1 to TRBJ2-3, with D possibly being TRBD1 (6 bases). The CDR3 covers 11 residues. The germline V gene has CDR1 SQVTM and CDR2 ANQGSEA. Trimming shortened V by 8 bases and J by 6 bases, and 12 bases separated the two germline ends. CDR3 sequence reads: CSSLGADTQYF. CDR3 sequence (DNA): TGCAGCTCCCTGGGGGCTGATACGCAGTATTTT.

V is TRBV9 and J is TRBJ2-3, with D possibly TRBD2 on 6 matching bases. Trimming pared 6 bases from V and 0 bases from J, leaving 14 bases between. Germline CDR1 SGDLS, CDR2 YYNGEE. This CDR3 spans 15 amino acids. The CDR3 DNA reads as TGTGCCAGCACCGCGGGTGGGGGGAGCACAGATACGCAGTATTTT. Protein sequence: CASTAGGGSTDTQYF.

The rearrangement links TRBV9 to TRBJ1-3, with D unclear. This CDR3 is built from 13 residues. The germline V and J ends were trimmed by 0 bases and 7 bases, with 8 bases remaining between them. Germline V gives CDR1 SGDLS, CDR2 YYNGEE. In DNA, the CDR3 is TGTGCCAGCAGCGTAGACAGCCTGAACACCATATATTTT. It yields the protein CASSVDSLNTIYF. The full variable domain, in which reference TRBV9 and TRBJ1-3 provide the parts outside the CDR3, is DSGVTQTPKHLITATGQRVTLRCSPRSGDLSVYWYQQSLDQGLQFLIQYYNGEERAKGNILERFSAQQFPDLHSELNLSSLELGDSALYFCASSVDSLNTIYFGEGSWLTVV.

The chain couples TRBV3-1 (or the pseudogene TRBV3-2) to TRBJ2-7; a possible D gene is TRBD2 (6 bases). Trimming cost V 1 base and J 6 bases, with 7 bases left between them. Germline V gene lookup returns CDR1 LGHDT and CDR2 YNNKEL (reference sequence). CDR3 length: 12 amino acids. The CDR3 reads CASSQVGGEQYF. The DNA for the CDR3 is TGTGCCAGCAGCCAAGTCGGGGGCGAGCAGTACTTC.

The chain couples TRBV29-1 to TRBJ2-3, with a weak D call TRBD1 (7 bases). The CDR3 extends over 16 amino acids. V was trimmed by 4 bases and J by 1 base, leaving 18 bases between them. The V gene's germline CDR1 is SQVTM and CDR2 ANQGSEA. The DNA of the CDR3 is TGCAGCGTTGGAGGGGGCGCTAGCGCTCGCACAGATACGCAGTATTTT. This translates into CSVGGGASARTDTQYF.

V gene TRBV2 combines with J gene TRBJ2-1, with 11 bases matching TRBD2. The J segment lost 14 bases and the V segment lost 0 bases, leaving 6 bases of the junction unmatched. The CDR3 totals 14 residues. The germline gives CDR1 SNHLY, CDR2 FYNNEI. The CDR3 here is CASSEARLAGNEFF. In nucleotides, the CDR3 is TGTGCCAGCAGTGAAGCGCGACTAGCGGGGAACGAGTTCTTC.

The J gene is TRBJ1-1, the V gene TRBV5-6, with 10 bases fitting TRBD1. The CDR3 covers 14 residues. Losses at the gene ends were 4 bases for V and 1 base for J; bases not matched to a gene: 1. Germline V lookup: CDR1 SGHDT, CDR2 YYEEEE. This CDR3 is CASSRDRGNTEAFF. CDR3 DNA sequence: TGTGCCAGCAGCCGGGACAGGGGGAACACTGAAGCTTTCTTT.

The chain is built from TRBV19 and TRBJ2-7; 9 bases map to TRBD1. CDR1 is LNHDA and CDR2 is SQIVND in the germline V gene (reference sequence). The CDR3 has 13 residues. J lost 4 bases, V lost 6 bases, and 4 bases had no gene match. CDR3 nucleotides: TGTGCCAGTAGAGGACAGGGGATTTACGAGCAGTACTTC. Protein: CASRGQGIYEQYF.

This chain connects TRBV5-1 to TRBJ2-2; D ambiguous. Germline CDR1 reads SGHRS; CDR2 reads YFSETQ. This CDR3 contains 16 residues. Trimming pared 1 base from V and 2 bases from J, leaving 12 bases between. The chain's CDR3 is CASSLSLPENTGELFF. CDR3 bases: TGCGCCAGCAGCTTGAGCCTACCTGAAAACACCGGGGAGCTGTTTTTT.

The genes are TRBV18 and TRBJ2-7; D is unclear. The length of the CDR3 is 13 residues. Germline loops: CDR1 KGHSH, CDR2 LQKENI. Trimming took 0 bases from V and 4 from J, leaving 7 bases between them. CDR3 sequence reads: CASSPPTGYEQYF. The CDR3 DNA is TGTGCCAGCTCACCACCGACTGGGTACGAGCAGTACTTC. The full variable domain, completed using reference TRBV18 and TRBJ2-7, is NAGVMQNPRHLVRRRGQEARLRCSPMKGHSHVYWYRQLPEEGLKFMVYLQKENIIDESGMPKERFSAEFPKEGPSILRIQQVVRGDSAAYFCASSPPTGYEQYFGPGTRLTVT.

The V call is TRBV11-1, the J call TRBJ2-7; the D gene is possibly TRBD2 (5 bases). Per germline, CDR1 SGHAT and CDR2 FQDESV (reference sequence). Trimming took off 5 bases at V and 0 bases at J, with 14 bases between the two ends. This CDR3 has 15 amino acids. CDR3 residues: CASSPDYSSSYEQYF. CDR3 in DNA: TGTGCCAGCAGCCCCGACTACTCGAGCTCCTACGAGCAGTACTTC. The full variable domain, completed using reference TRBV11-1 and TRBJ2-7, is EAEVAQSPRYKITEKSQAVAFWCDPISGHATLYWYRQILGQGPELLVQFQDESVVDDSQLPKDRFSAERLKGVDSTLKIQPAELGDSAMYLCASSPDYSSSYEQYFGPGTRLTVT.

In its sample, this clone was seen once. The chain joins TRBV6-5 to TRBJ2-3; 10 bases map to TRBD2. The germline V gene encodes CDR1 MNHEY and CDR2 SVGAGI. V lost 7 bases to trimming and J lost 4 bases; unmatched junction nucleotides: 8. The length of the CDR3 is 15 residues. CDR3 residues: CASTPSGRSADTQYF. The CDR3 region has the DNA TGTGCCAGCACGCCTAGCGGGAGAAGTGCAGATACGCAGTATTTT.

The chain recombines TRBV9 with TRBJ1-2, with 9 bases matching TRBD1. Trimming removed 1 base from V and 6 bases from J; junction bases left unmatched: 4. CDR1 SGDLS and CDR2 YYNGEE come from the germline V gene. There are 14 residues in the CDR3. CDR3 sequence reads: CASSVTGGADGYTF. In nucleotides, the CDR3 is TGTGCCAGCAGCGTAACAGGGGGCGCAGATGGCTACACCTTC.

J is TRBJ2-1 and V is TRBV7-2; 11 bases match TRBD2. Germline assignment: CDR1 SGHTA and CDR2 FQGNSA. Unmatched junction bases numbered 6, after V lost 5 bases and J lost 12 bases. CDR3 length: 13 residues. CDR3 DNA sequence: TGTGCCAGCAGCAATAGCGGGGGGGGTTGGCAGTTCTTC. This sequence encodes CASSNSGGGWQFF.

The gene calls are TRBV4-3 and TRBJ2-3, with 10 positions matching TRBD2. After removal of 3 bases from V and 0 bases from J, the junction contained 0 bases not matched to a gene. Germline lookup yields CDR1 LGHNA and CDR2 YSLEER. The CDR3 spans 15 residues. The CDR3 sequence is CASSQTSGSTDTQYF. CDR3 coding DNA: TGCGCCAGCAGCCAGACTAGCGGGAGCACAGATACGCAGTATTTT.

This chain connects TRBV12-3 or TRBV12-4 to TRBJ2-5; TRBD2 agrees at 8 bases. The CDR3 is 13 residues long. Trimming at V came to 7 bases and at J to 4 bases, leaving 5 bases not matched to a gene. The CDR3 spells CASTAGGIETQYF. The CDR3 region has the DNA TGTGCCAGCACGGCGGGGGGAATAGAGACCCAGTACTTC.

The rearrangement joins TRBV5-1 to TRBJ1-2, with a tentative D call TRBD1 (5 bases). V was trimmed by 0 bases and J by 8 bases, leaving 14 bases between them. Germline CDR1 and CDR2: SGHRS and YFSETQ. The length of the CDR3 is 14 residues. For the CDR3, the DNA is TGCGCCAGCAGCTTGGCCGGGGGATCGGGCGGCTACACCTTC. Translation: CASSLAGGSGGYTF.

This chain uses TRBV18 with TRBJ2-1; 9 bases are shared with TRBD1. V dropped 4 bases and J dropped 0; count of bases not matched to a gene: 10. The CDR3 runs 18 residues. The germline CDR1 and CDR2 sequences are KGHSH and LQKENI. The CDR3: CASSLLGRQGGSYNEQFF. The CDR3 DNA is TGTGCCAGCTCACTCCTGGGCCGACAGGGGGGCTCCTACAATGAGCAGTTCTTC.

This clone was found a few times. The J gene is TRBJ1-2, the V gene TRBV2; 8 bases are shared with TRBD1. J gave up 6 bases and V 11 bases, and 5 bases lay outside the gene matches. CDR3 length: 11 amino acids. Germline values: CDR1 SNHLY, CDR2 FYNNEI. The CDR3 DNA reads TGTGCCGGGGGACAGGTCCATGGCTACACCTTC. Its protein product is CAGGQVHGYTF.

V usage is TRBV4-2 and J usage is TRBJ2-2; the match to TRBD2 covers 12 bases. V lost 4 bases, J lost 1 base, and 4 bases stayed unmatched. CDR3 size: 17 residues. Per germline, CDR1 LGHNA and CDR2 YNFKEQ. The CDR3 nucleotides read TGTGCCAGCAGCCGGGGACTAGCGGGCATGAACACCGGGGAGCTGTTTTTT. The encoded protein is CASSRGLAGMNTGELFF.

The gene calls are TRBV2 and TRBJ1-1; D is ambiguous. The germline V gene encodes CDR1 SNHLY and CDR2 FYNNEI. The CDR3 runs to 13 residues. Trimming removed 3 bases at V and 1 base at J, with 6 bases between. CDR3 region: CASSDGRNTEAFF. Written as DNA, the CDR3 is TGTGCCAGCAGTGATGGCAGGAACACTGAAGCTTTCTTT.

This clone was detected a few times. The CDR3 bases are TGTGCCAGCAGCCCCGGACAGATCCACATGAACACTGAAGCTTTCTTT. Its protein product is CASSPGQIHMNTEAFF. The J gene is TRBJ1-1, the V gene TRBV5-4; D might be TRBD1 (6 bases). Looked up from germline, CDR1 is SGHNT and CDR2 is YYREEE (reference sequence). This CDR3 is 16 amino acids long. The germline V and J ends were trimmed by 4 bases and 0 bases, with 16 bases remaining between them.

This chain connects TRBV6-5 to TRBJ2-7, with 11 bases identical to TRBD2. The V segment lost 4 bases and the J segment 3 bases; nucleotides outside the gene matches: 8. There are 16 residues in the CDR3. Per germline, CDR1 MNHEY and CDR2 SVGAGI. The DNA for the CDR3 is TGTGCCAGCAGTTTCGGGGGACTAGCGGCCCACTACGAGCAGTACTTC. It codes for CASSFGGLAAHYEQYF.